This TCR beta chain was captured by sequencing in a study of T cells in Graves' hyperthyroidism and ophthalmopathy. Authors of the study amplified TCR beta CDR3 regions from RNA transcripts. TCR CDR3 underwent first-round RT-PCR with the HTBI primer set. TCRdb called the multiplex PCR reads again in MiXCR, with one record for every CDR3 protein. Of about 290,000 distinct CDR3 sequences detected, roughly 15% appear once; the ten largest clones hold around 8%. Isolation of PBMCs was performed on 9.5 to 10 ml fresh peripheral blood. On this clonotype itself: No DNA is shown, since the ends of the CDR3 on it are uncertain; the CDR3 is the one TCRdb lists.

The CDR3 sequence runs 23 residues, both termini included. This receptor was taken from a woman aged 40 to 50 with Graves' hyperthyroidism. Input material: blood. V is TRBV12-3 or TRBV12-4 and J is TRBJ1-2; TRBD1, as called in the table, went unchecked against the DNA. This chain's CDR3 is CASSLGGESTQYFGPGTRQGYTF.